The sequence of this TCR beta chain was determined in a study of CD8+ T cells in alopecia areata (dated by TCRdb to 2017 to 2018). About the investigation overall: The treated patients, all with moderate-to-severe alopecia areata, were enrolled in an open-label pilot trial of oral tofacitinib given at 5 to 10 mg twice daily. Tofacitinib was administered for 6 to 18 months, and 6 months of follow-up off drug were then conducted to assess delayed response and recurrence. The SALT score, which quantifies the percentage of affected scalp surface area, was used to measure disease severity in treated patients. The study used high-throughput TCRbeta sequencing to examine T cell clonal expansion in alopecia areata, in both the C3H/HeJ mouse model and human patients. On the human side, TCRbeta sequencing was run on scalp tissue and on sorted CD4+ and CD8+ peripheral blood T cells from healthy controls and from alopecia areata patients with either patchy or totalis/universalis disease. Biopsies were taken from tofacitinib-treated patients at baseline and at 4 and 24 weeks of treatment, and a later scalp biopsy was taken in several of the tofacitinib-treated patients. Scalp clonality was compared across normal scalp (n=4), patchy alopecia areata scalp (n=8), and alopecia totalis/universalis scalp (n=8). RNA was extracted with the PAXgene miRNA kit for fixed scalp, the miRNeasy kit for PBMCs, and the RNeasy kit for mouse skin. immunoSEQ multiplex PCR using 35 Vbeta forward primers and 13 Jbeta reverse primers was used to amplify TCRbeta CDR3 regions. Results and caveats for the whole study, not just this receptor: During tofacitinib treatment, many expanded lesional clones remained in scalp and blood, and this persistence may partly explain relapse after treatment is stopped. Tofacitinib significantly lowered scalp clonality and the number of expanded CD8+ clones among the top 100 scalp clones. Shared TCR sequences between patients were less evident than in mice, which may be partly attributable to HLA diversity in the patient population. Scalp TCR repertoire analysis is complicated because resident alphabeta T cells in normal human skin are also sequenced, whereas mouse skin is dominated by gammadelta T cells. Higher clonality and more expanded CD8+ clones were observed in lesional scalp than in normal scalp, particularly in alopecia totalis/universalis, a finding suggestive of antigenic drive. Because the treated cohort was small and included a single nonresponder, larger studies are needed to assess links between baseline CD8+ expansion and response.

The library came from the immunoSEQ multiplex PCR assay. RNA was extracted from all samples and reverse transcribed into cDNA as template for TCR sequencing. SuperScript III was used to make first-strand cDNA, primed with a 2:1 mix of oligo-dT and random hexamers. A synthetic immune receptor repertoire was used to gauge amplification bias, and whatever bias remained was removed computationally. The published analysis was carried out like this. After raw reads were preprocessed to remove errors, the CDR3 was defined following IMGT conventions as running from the conserved cysteine to phenylalanine. Clonality was computed as 1 minus the Shannon entropy, with the entropy normalized by log2 of the number of productive unique TCRs. Scalp TCRbeta sequences were cross-referenced with sorted blood CD4 and CD8 repertoires so that the CD4 or CD8 identity of scalp clones could be inferred. Here the immuneACCESS table is served through TCRdb, limited to in-frame sequences with V and J called. Missing clones are a known gap in these copies; in checked studies unresolved V genes cover under half, and the rest lacks a known reason. That table supplies the V and J calls and clone size; D and trimming were determined from the DNA. The sample table contains about 260,000 clones; only one count was recorded for around three fifths of them. The ten largest clones add up to 0.75% to 0.95% of the sample.

The treatment or condition label, as the study defines it: oral pan-JAK inhibitor, 5-10 mg twice daily. Lesional scalp punch biopsies and peripheral blood were obtained from alopecia areata patients. After PBMCs were isolated by density centrifugation and stained for CD3, CD4 and CD8, a FACSAria was used to sort CD4+ and CD8+ T cells. V is pared back by 4 bases and J by 5 bases, with 18 bases lying between the germline termini. The CDR3 measures 16 amino acids from cysteine to phenylalanine. Only the CDR3 portion is preserved as DNA: 48 bases, with reading frame beginning at the first base. CDR1 and CDR2 were assigned from the germline V gene (reference sequence) as SGHNT and YYREEE. This clone was seen a few times. Its antigen is unknown. There are no base qualities to consult, and no much larger clone falls within one base.

Sample: CD4+ T cells sorted from blood, taken at roughly week 52, from a patient treated with tofacitinib. The sequence was collected from a human donor with alopecia areata. The receptor chain draws on TRBV5-4 and TRBJ2-2, with no reliable assignment of the D segment. The CDR3 loop reads CASSRYSTLPTGELFF. The sequenced DNA is TGTGCCAGCAGCCGTTACAGCACACTACCGACCGGGGAGCTGTTTTTT.